This T cell receptor (beta chain) was sequenced during a study of T cell repertoires in cytomegalovirus infection. TCRdb re-derived calls from the reads in MiXCR, one entry per CDR3 protein. Of about 340,000 distinct CDR3 sequences in the sample, 25% to 30% were seen once. There are a few counts of this clonotype. Its antigen is still unknown. This CDR3 comprises 15 residues. Looked up from germline, CDR1 is KGHSH and CDR2 is LQKENI. Trimming cost V 6 bases and J 4 bases, with 19 bases left between them. Study-level findings and limits: CMV carriers with the relevant HLA were identified by cumulative public TCR beta family frequency.

This clonotype was obtained from a human donor in good health (CMV status not recorded). Some clones in this sample may be carry-over from other donors' samples. Specimen: cultured PBMCs, collected from culture after CMV antigen stimulation. The chain employs TRBV18 and TRBJ2-7; tentative D call: TRBD2 (7 bases). In DNA form, the CDR3 reads TGTGCCAGCTCGCTCCAAGGGGGGGCCCAGTACGAGCAGTACTTC. The encoded protein is CASSLQGGAQYEQYF.